This TCR beta chain was sequenced during a study of cytomegalovirus exposure and HLA in healthy donors. This clone came up a few times. Healthy bone marrow donors made up the donors. Amplification used 60 Vbeta primers and 13 Jbeta primers. The repertoire was sequenced with immunoSEQ multiplex PCR; TCRdb's copy has only in-frame clones and lacks some. The data show some 120,000 clones, 60% to 85% seen once. Germline V gives CDR1 MNHNY, CDR2 SVGAGI (reference sequence). J was trimmed by 3 bases and V by 4 bases; bases with no gene match: 5. The CDR3 covers 16 residues. The receptor was isolated from a female donor in good health and CMV-seronegative. The sequencing sample was made of PBMCs. The V and J genes are TRBV6-6 and TRBJ1-4, with 10 bases lining up with TRBD1. The CDR3 DNA is TGTGCCAGCAGTTTGACAGGGGGCGGATCTAATGAAAAACTGTTTTTT. The encoded protein is CASSLTGGGSNEKLFF.